The 18 T cell receptor beta chains reported below all come from one sample, sequenced in a study of blood T cell repertoires in COVID-19. Using immunoSEQ multiplex PCR, the repertoire was profiled, and TCRdb retains in-frame clones only, with some absent. In the table there are around 140,000 clones, around 84% of which are singletons. The sample consisted of peripheral blood. The receptor source for this set is a woman older than 75 with acute or convalescent COVID-19.

This clone has just one count. This rearrangement joins TRBV6-1 to TRBJ1-2; 7 bases agree with TRBD1. V lost 2 bases to trimming and J lost 4 bases; unmatched junction nucleotides: 7. The germline V gene has CDR1 MNHNS and CDR2 SASEGT. The CDR3 covers 15 residues. CDR3 region: CASSETLQGSYGYTF. CDR3 DNA sequence: TGTGCCAGCAGTGAAACCCTACAGGGGTCCTATGGCTACACCTTC.

The chain couples TRBV9 to TRBJ1-3; perhaps TRBD1 as D (6 bases). The CDR3 is 15 amino acids. From germline, CDR1 is SGDLS and CDR2 YYNGEE. V lost 6 bases to trimming and J lost 1 base, with 14 bases between them. The chain's CDR3 is CASNPTGGSGNTIYF. DNA for the CDR3: TGTGCCAGCAACCCGACAGGCGGTTCTGGAAACACCATATATTTT.

The rearrangement joins TRBV3-1 (or the pseudogene TRBV3-2) to TRBJ1-1; the match to TRBD1 covers 8 bases. There are 15 residues in the CDR3. Losses at the gene ends were 3 bases for V and 1 base for J; bases not matched to a gene: 4. From germline, CDR1 is LGHDT and CDR2 YNNKEL (reference sequence). This chain's CDR3 is CASSHTGGRNTEAFF. As DNA, the CDR3 is TGTGCCAGCAGCCATACAGGGGGGAGGAACACTGAAGCTTTCTTT.

The V call is TRBV2, the J call TRBJ2-1, with 9 bases lining up with TRBD1. CDR1 is SNHLY, CDR2 FYNNEI, per germline. Unmatched junction bases numbered 7, after V lost 8 bases and J lost 5 bases. The CDR3 loop spans 14 amino acids. The CDR3 protein is CASHRDRDHNEQFF. DNA for the CDR3: TGTGCCAGCCACCGGGACAGGGATCACAATGAGCAGTTCTTC. The variable domain in full, completed from reference TRBV2 and TRBJ2-1, reads EPEVTQTPSHQVTQMGQEVILRCVPISNHLYFYWYRQILGQKVEFLVSFYNNEISEKSEIFDDQFSVERPDGSNFTLKIRSTKLEDSAMYFCASHRDRDHNEQFFGPGTRLTVL.

The chain combines TRBV19 with TRBJ1-2, with D possibly being TRBD1 (5 bases). The CDR3 has 16 amino acids. Per the germline V gene, CDR1 is LNHDA and CDR2 is SQIVND (reference sequence). V lost 3 bases to trimming and J lost 3 bases, with 17 bases between them. CDR3 in amino acids: CASSIMTKGKDYGYTF. The CDR3 DNA reads as TGTGCCAGTAGTATCATGACGAAGGGGAAAGACTATGGCTACACCTTC.

This clone appeared once. V usage is TRBV18 and J usage is TRBJ2-1, with 9 bases lining up with TRBD1. Trimming cost V 6 bases and J 3 bases; bases outside gene matches: 3. CDR1 is KGHSH and CDR2 is LQKENI in the germline V gene. The CDR3 sequence is 14 residues long. CDR3 nucleotides: TGTGCCAGCTCGGACAGGGGTAACTACAATGAGCAGTTCTTC. Translating gives CASSDRGNYNEQFF.

V usage is TRBV5-4 and J usage is TRBJ2-7, with a possible D match to TRBD2 (6 bases). Germline CDR1 is SGHNT and CDR2 is YYREEE (reference sequence). The CDR3 extends over 15 amino acids. The ends were cut back, 4 bases at V and 0 bases at J, with 14 bases in the middle. CDR3 loop: CASSPGLLRSYEQYF. The DNA of the CDR3 is TGTGCCAGCAGCCCGGGACTCCTACGCTCCTACGAGCAGTACTTC. The entire variable domain, with the rest obtained from reference TRBV5-4 and TRBJ2-7, is as follows: ETGVTQSPTHLIKTRGQQVTLRCSSQSGHNTVSWYQQALGQGPQFIFQYYREEENGRGNFPPRFSGLQFPNYSSELNVNALELDDSALYLCASSPGLLRSYEQYFGPGTRLTVT.

This clone was picked up one time. This chain joins TRBV30 and TRBJ1-6; D is uncertain. V lost 0 bases and J lost 0, with 9 bases in between. Germline values: CDR1 GTSNPN, CDR2 SVGIG (reference sequence). CDR3 length: 16 amino acids. CDR3 DNA: TGTGCCTGGAGTGTAGTATCGAGCTCCTATAATTCACCCCTCCACTTT. This encodes CAWSVVSSSYNSPLHF.

The chain has TRBV11-2 and TRBJ2-5; D is undetermined. V was pared by 5 bases and J by 7 bases, with 14 bases between. Germline V gene sequence: CDR1 SGHAT, CDR2 FQNNGV. This CDR3 comprises 13 residues. The CDR3 coding sequence is TGTGCCAGCAGCCCAACTCAAGTCGGGACCCAGTACTTC. Amino acids: CASSPTQVGTQYF.

The CDR3 sequence is CASSLTGVNEQFF. In nucleotides, the CDR3 is TGTGCCAGCAGCCTGACAGGGGTCAATGAGCAGTTCTTC. The chain carries TRBV7-2 and TRBJ2-1, with 8 bases fitting TRBD1. Looked up from germline, CDR1 is SGHTA and CDR2 is FQGNSA. The CDR3 is 13 residues long. The junction had 3 bases not matched to a gene; V was cut back by 5 bases and J by 6 bases.

This chain links TRBV13 with TRBJ1-5; D remains unclear. The CDR3 is 13 residues long. Germline assignment: CDR1 PRHDT and CDR2 FYEKMQ (reference sequence). Trimming removed 6 bases at V and 6 bases at J, with 12 bases between. DNA of the CDR3: TGTGCCAGCAGTCACGGCAGGATTCAGCCCCAGCATTTT. Protein: CASSHGRIQPQHF.

This chain joins TRBV7-9 and TRBJ1-1, with D possibly matching TRBD1 (6 bases). CDR3 length: 14 amino acids. Germline V lookup: CDR1 SEHNR, CDR2 FQNEAQ (reference sequence). V lost 0 bases and J 7 bases, leaving 12 bases between the germline ends. CDR3 residues: CASSLALGAREAFF. Here the CDR3 DNA reads TGTGCCAGCAGCTTAGCGTTGGGGGCGCGTGAAGCTTTCTTT.

This clone has a handful of counts. The chain combines TRBV19 with TRBJ2-1; the match to TRBD2 covers 10 bases. Germline CDR1 reads LNHDA; CDR2 reads SQIVND (reference sequence). Trimming took 7 bases from V and 5 from J; bases not matched to a gene: 17. The CDR3 contains 18 residues. This chain's CDR3 is CASKPPGLARDGDNEQFF. DNA for the CDR3: TGTGCCAGTAAGCCACCGGGACTAGCGCGAGATGGGGACAATGAGCAGTTCTTC.

The chain is built from TRBV19 and TRBJ1-2; the D gene is possibly TRBD1 (5 bases). The length of the CDR3 is 13 residues. V was trimmed by 6 bases and J by 8 bases, leaving 16 bases between them. The V gene's germline CDR1 is LNHDA and CDR2 SQIVND (reference sequence). CDR3 loop: CASRTPGFWGYTF. DNA for the CDR3: TGTGCCAGTAGGACCCCAGGGTTCTGGGGCTACACCTTC. The complete variable domain, with remaining parts taken from reference TRBV19 and TRBJ1-2, reads DGGITQSPKYLFRKEGQNVTLSCEQNLNHDAMYWYRQDPGQGLRLIYYSQIVNDFQKGDIAEGYSVSREKKESFPLTVTSAQKNPTAFYLCASRTPGFWGYTFGSGTRLTVV.

The J gene is TRBJ1-1, the V gene TRBV7-2, with TRBD1 matching over 8 bases. This CDR3 has 15 amino acids. J lost 2 bases, V lost 6 bases, and 8 bases had no gene match. The germline V gene has CDR1 SGHTA and CDR2 FQGNSA. CDR3 in DNA: TGTGCCAGCAGTACCGGACAGGGTTTAAACACTGAAGCTTTCTTT. Amino acid sequence: CASSTGQGLNTEAFF.

The V gene is TRBV5-1, the J gene TRBJ2-5, with TRBD1 identical over 8 bases. This CDR3 spans 16 amino acids. Germline V gene data show CDR1 as SGHRS and CDR2 as YFSETQ. The trim removed 4 bases at V and 2 bases at J, leaving 10 bases unmatched. Here the CDR3 reads CASSQKSRGPQETQYF. The CDR3 DNA sequence: TGCGCCAGCAGCCAGAAGAGCAGGGGGCCACAAGAGACCCAGTACTTC.

The CDR3 DNA follows: TGTGCCAGCAGTCTCGGTACAGGGACGAACACTGAAGCTTTCTTT. It translates to CASSLGTGTNTEAFF. The V and J genes are TRBV7-9 and TRBJ1-1; possibly TRBD1 for D (6 bases). Trimming took off 6 bases at V and 1 base at J, with 15 bases between the two ends. Germline V lookup: CDR1 SEHNR, CDR2 FQNEAQ (reference sequence). The CDR3 has 15 residues.

The chain couples TRBV19 to TRBJ2-1; tentative D call: TRBD1 (6 bases). CDR3 size: 13 residues. The germline V and J ends were trimmed by 5 bases and 4 bases, with 9 bases remaining between them. The germline CDR1 and CDR2 sequences are LNHDA and SQIVND (reference sequence). CDR3 in amino acids: CASSPRGYNEQFF. DNA of the CDR3: TGTGCCAGTAGTCCCAGGGGATACAATGAGCAGTTCTTC.